The source of this TCR beta chain is a study of blood T cell repertoires in COVID-19. Method: immunoSEQ multiplex PCR; TCRdb's copy keeps in-frame clones and lacks some. The sample contains around 150,000 clones, roughly 85% of which appear only once. The CDR3 sequence is 15 residues long. The V end was cut by 3 bases, the J end by 4 bases, with 12 bases between. In germline, CDR1 is LGHNT, CDR2 FRNRAP. This clone was counted between two and nine times. This receptor was obtained from a human donor with acute or convalescent COVID-19. The donor label of this sample is uncertain. The chain couples TRBV12-5 to TRBJ1-4; weak D call: TRBD1 (6 bases). Sequencing was performed on peripheral blood. The CDR3 region is CASGLSTGVNEKLFF. The CDR3 coding sequence is TGTGCTAGTGGTTTATCGACAGGAGTTAATGAAAAACTGTTTTTT.